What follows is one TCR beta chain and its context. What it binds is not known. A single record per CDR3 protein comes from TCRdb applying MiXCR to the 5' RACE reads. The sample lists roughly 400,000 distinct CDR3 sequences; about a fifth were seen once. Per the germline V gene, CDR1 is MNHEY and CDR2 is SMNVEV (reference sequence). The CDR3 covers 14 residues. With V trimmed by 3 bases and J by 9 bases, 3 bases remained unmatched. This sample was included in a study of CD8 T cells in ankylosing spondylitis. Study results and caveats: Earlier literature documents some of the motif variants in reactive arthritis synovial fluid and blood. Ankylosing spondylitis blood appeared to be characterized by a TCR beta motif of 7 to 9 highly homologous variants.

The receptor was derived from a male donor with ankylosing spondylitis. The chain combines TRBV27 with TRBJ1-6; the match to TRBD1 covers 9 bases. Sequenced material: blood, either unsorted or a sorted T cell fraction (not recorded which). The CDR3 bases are TGTGCCAGCAGTTTGGACAGGGGTGGTTCACCCCTCCACTTT. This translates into CASSLDRGGSPLHF.